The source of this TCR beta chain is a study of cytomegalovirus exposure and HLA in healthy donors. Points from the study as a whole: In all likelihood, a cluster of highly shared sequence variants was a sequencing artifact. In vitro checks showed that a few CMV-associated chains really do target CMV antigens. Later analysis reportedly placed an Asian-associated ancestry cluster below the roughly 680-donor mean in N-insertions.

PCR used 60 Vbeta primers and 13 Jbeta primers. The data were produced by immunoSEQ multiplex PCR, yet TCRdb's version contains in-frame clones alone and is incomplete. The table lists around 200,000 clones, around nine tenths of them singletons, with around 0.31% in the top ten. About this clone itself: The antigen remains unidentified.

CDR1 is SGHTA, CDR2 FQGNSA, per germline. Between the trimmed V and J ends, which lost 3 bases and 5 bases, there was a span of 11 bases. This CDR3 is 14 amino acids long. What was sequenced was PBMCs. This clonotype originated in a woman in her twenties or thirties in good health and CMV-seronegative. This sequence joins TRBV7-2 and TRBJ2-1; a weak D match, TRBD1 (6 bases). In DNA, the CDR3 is TGTGCCAGCAGCTTCTCTAGGGGGAACAATGAGCAGTTCTTC. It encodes CASSFSRGNNEQFF.